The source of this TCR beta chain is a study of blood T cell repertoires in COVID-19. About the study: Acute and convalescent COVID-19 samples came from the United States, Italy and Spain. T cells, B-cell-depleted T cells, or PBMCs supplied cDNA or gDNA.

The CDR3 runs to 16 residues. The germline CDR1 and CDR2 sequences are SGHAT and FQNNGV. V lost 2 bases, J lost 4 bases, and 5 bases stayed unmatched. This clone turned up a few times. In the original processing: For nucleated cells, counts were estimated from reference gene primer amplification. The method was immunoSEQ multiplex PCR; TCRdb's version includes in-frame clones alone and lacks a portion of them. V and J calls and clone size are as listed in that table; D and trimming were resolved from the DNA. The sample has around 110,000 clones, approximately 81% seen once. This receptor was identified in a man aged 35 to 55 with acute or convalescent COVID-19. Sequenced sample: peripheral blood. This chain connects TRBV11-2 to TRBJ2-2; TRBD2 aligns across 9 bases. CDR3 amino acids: CASSLTASGVTGELFF. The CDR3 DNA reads TGTGCCAGCAGCTTAACGGCTAGCGGGGTCACCGGGGAGCTGTTTTTT.